These 17 T cell receptor beta chains were sequenced from one sample in a study of T cells in Graves' hyperthyroidism and ophthalmopathy. Amplified TCR beta CDR3 regions came from RNA transcripts. The TCR CDR3 was amplified in a first-round RT-PCR using the HTBI primer set. In TCRdb, the multiplex PCR reads were re-called with MiXCR into one record per CDR3 protein. Of approximately 350,000 distinct CDR3 sequences in the sample, approximately 16% are singletons; the top ten hold roughly 19%. Specimen: blood. These receptors came from a woman in her fifties or sixties with Graves' ophthalmopathy.

This clonotype was counted only a few times. The chain links TRBV28 to TRBJ1-4; 7 nucleotides line up with TRBD1. The germline V gene encodes CDR1 MDHEN and CDR2 SYDVKM. With 6 bases clipped from V and 7 bases from J, the junction kept 11 bases outside the gene matches. The CDR3 is made up of 15 amino acids. The CDR3 here is CASSSPSRGTEKLFF. CDR3 DNA sequence: TGTGCCAGCAGCTCCCCGAGCAGGGGGACTGAAAAACTGTTTTTT.

Many counts were recorded for this clonotype. The rearrangement uses TRBV4-1 and TRBJ1-6; D perhaps matches TRBD1 (6 bases). This CDR3 is 19 amino acids long. Between the trimmed V and J ends, which lost 0 bases and 7 bases, there was a span of 22 bases. The germline V gene encodes CDR1 MGHRA and CDR2 YSYEKL. CDR3 nucleotides: TGCGCCAGCAGCCAAGAAAGAGGGACTCTGTGGGACAAGAATTCACCCCTCCACTTT. As protein: CASSQERGTLWDKNSPLHF.

This clonotype showed up many times. CDR3 bases: TGTGCCAGCAGTGCCCGACAGGGTCCCTACAATGAGCAGTTCTTC. It specifies CASSARQGPYNEQFF. This sequence joins TRBV12-3 or TRBV12-4 and TRBJ2-1; 7 nucleotides match TRBD1. Unmatched junction bases numbered 6, after V lost 5 bases and J lost 2 bases. The CDR3 length is 15 residues.

This clonotype was seen many times. The rearrangement links TRBV29-1 to TRBJ2-5; 7 bases are a match to TRBD1. Germline loops: CDR1 SQVTM, CDR2 ANQGSEA. V gave up 7 bases and J gave up 3 bases; unmatched junction bases: 8. There are 13 residues in the CDR3. The CDR3 is CSGWAGGKETQYF. In nucleotides, the CDR3 is TGCAGCGGATGGGCAGGGGGAAAAGAGACCCAGTACTTC.

The rearrangement links TRBV6-2 or TRBV6-3 to TRBJ2-7; D assignment may be TRBD1 or TRBD2 (5 bases each). In germline, CDR1 is MNHEY, CDR2 SVGEGT. V shed 2 bases and J shed 2 bases, with 10 bases lying between them. CDR3 length: 14 amino acids. For the CDR3, the DNA is TGTGCCAGCAGTTACCGGGACCACACCTACGAGCAGTACTTC. It codes for CASSYRDHTYEQYF.

This clonotype was seen only a few times. The chain has TRBV5-6 and TRBJ2-4; D remains unclear. Trimming removed 3 bases from V and 5 bases from J, with 12 bases in between. The CDR3 spans 14 residues. Germline CDR1 and CDR2: SGHDT and YYEEEE. This chain's CDR3 is CASSSVGRQNIQYF. The CDR3 region has the DNA TGTGCCAGCAGCTCGGTCGGTCGACAAAACATTCAGTACTTC.

With regard to this clonotype: A much larger clone sits a single nucleotide away, making a read error possible. V and J are TRBV30 and TRBJ2-1, with D possibly being TRBD2 (6 bases). V shed 0 bases and J shed 9 bases, with 15 bases lying between them. The length of the CDR3 is 14 residues. Germline CDR1 GTSNPN, CDR2 SVGIG (reference sequence). Here the CDR3 DNA reads TGTGCCTGGAGTGTTGGGGGGACTGCCTGTGAGCAGTTCTTC. Its protein is CAWSVGGTACEQFF.

This clonotype turned up a few times. The junction shows a germline mismatch at one end, possibly a read error. The chain uses TRBV4-1 and TRBJ2-7; D unresolved. There are 13 residues in the CDR3. Germline loops: CDR1 MGHRA, CDR2 YSYEKL. CDR3 DNA sequence: TGCGCCAGCAGCCTGAAGGGCCCCTACGGGCAGTACTTC. Encoded protein: CASSLKGPYGQYF.

The chain couples TRBV10-3 to TRBJ2-7; 9 nucleotides line up with TRBD1. Germline assignment: CDR1 ENHRY and CDR2 SYGVKD. Losses at the gene ends were 6 bases for V and 6 bases for J; bases not matched to a gene: 6. The CDR3 spans 13 residues. The CDR3 sequence is CAIRGTGKGEQYF. CDR3 nucleotide sequence: TGTGCCATCAGAGGGACAGGGAAGGGCGAGCAGTACTTC.

This clonotype came up a few times. CDR3: CATSDLSRPQETQYF. DNA of the CDR3: TGTGCCACCAGTGATTTGAGCCGGCCGCAAGAGACCCAGTACTTC. This chain links TRBV24-1 with TRBJ2-5; D is unresolved. Germline V CDR1 and CDR2: KGHDR, SFDVKD. This CDR3 has 15 residues. Trimming shortened V by 0 bases and J by 2 bases, and 9 bases separated the two germline ends.

This clonotype was seen many times. This chain joins TRBV12-5 and TRBJ2-3; D unclear. The length of the CDR3 is 13 residues. Trimming cost V 2 bases and J 3 bases, with 6 bases left between them. Per germline, CDR1 LGHNT and CDR2 FRNRAP. In DNA form, the CDR3 reads TGTGCTAGTGGTTTGCCACGGACAGATACGCAGTATTTT. It specifies CASGLPRTDTQYF.

This clonotype was detected only a few times. This sequence joins TRBV12-3 or TRBV12-4 and TRBJ2-2; D perhaps matches TRBD1 (6 bases). V lost 4 bases and J lost 7, with 13 bases in between. This CDR3 spans 14 amino acids. The CDR3 loop is CASSWVGADGELFF. CDR3 DNA sequence: TGTGCCAGCAGTTGGGTGGGGGCGGACGGGGAGCTGTTTTTT.

This clonotype appeared many times. The chain recombines TRBV27 with TRBJ2-3; TRBD2 aligns across 11 bases. V dropped 3 bases and J dropped 1; count of bases not matched to a gene: 6. This CDR3 region has 17 residues. Germline V gene data show CDR1 as MNHEY and CDR2 as SMNVEV (reference sequence). The CDR3 reads CASSLLSGRVGTDTQYF. The CDR3 region has the DNA TGTGCCAGCAGTTTGCTTAGCGGGAGGGTCGGCACAGATACGCAGTATTTT.

This clonotype was seen many times. The V and J genes are TRBV7-2 and TRBJ2-2, with a weak D call TRBD1 (6 bases). The CDR3 is 15 residues long. V shed 1 base and J shed 4 bases, with 10 bases lying between them. Germline V gene sequence: CDR1 SGHTA, CDR2 FQGNSA. The CDR3 sequence: CASSLGGPGTGELFF. The CDR3 coding sequence is TGTGCCAGCAGCTTAGGGGGGCCCGGCACCGGGGAGCTGTTTTTT.

In its sample, this clonotype was seen many times. The J gene is TRBJ1-1, the V gene TRBV12-3 or TRBV12-4, with D unresolved. V was clipped by 3 bases and J by 5 bases, with 10 bases between them. This CDR3 is 13 amino acids long. The CDR3: CASSFKRSTEAFF. For the CDR3, the DNA is TGTGCCAGCAGTTTCAAGAGGAGTACTGAAGCTTTCTTT.

Sample share makes this clonotype medium-sized. This chain uses TRBV20-1 with TRBJ2-7, with D perhaps assigned TRBD1 or TRBD2 (7 bases each). The CDR3 covers 13 residues. Between the trimmed V and J ends, which lost 2 bases and 5 bases, there was a span of 13 bases. Germline V gene data show CDR1 as DFQATT and CDR2 as SNEGSKA (reference sequence). CDR3 nucleotide sequence: TGCAGTGCTAGACCCAGGGGGGGCCACGAGCAGTACTTC. Translating gives CSARPRGGHEQYF.

This clonotype was counted ten times or more. The chain links TRBV14 to TRBJ2-1; 10 nucleotides match TRBD2. Germline assignment: CDR1 SGHDN and CDR2 FVKESK. The CDR3 runs to 16 residues. Trimming cost V 0 bases and J 9 bases; bases outside gene matches: 8. CDR3 loop: CASSQESGLAVSEQFF. CDR3 in DNA: TGTGCCAGCAGCCAAGAGTCCGGACTAGCGGTTTCTGAGCAGTTCTTC.